The entry below describes one TCR beta chain. The antigen is not known. Per germline, CDR1 SGDLS and CDR2 YYNGEE. CDR3 length: 15 residues. The J segment lost 2 bases and the V segment lost 2 bases, leaving 2 bases of the junction unmatched. The data were obtained in a study of siplizumab effects on memory and regulatory T cells. Overall study findings and caveats: Researchers did not confirm the suppressive function of proliferating Tregs from siplizumab cultures. Naive or memory phenotype was unassignable for roughly 75-95% of proliferating CD4+ or CD8+ clones. Both greater diversity than memory cells and a major contribution to the alloresponse seemed to characterize naive T cells.

Some 96,000 TCR templates per sample were assayed. Profiling relied on immunoSEQ multiplex PCR, and the TCRdb table lists in-frame clones only, not all of them. Seen here are tens of thousands of clones, 95% to 98% observed once, and the top ten hold 0.5% to 0.7%. The source is a human donor in good health. The sequencing sample was made of naive CD4+ T cells sorted from blood. The chain links TRBV9 to TRBJ2-1, with 9 bases identical to TRBD2. The CDR3 sequence is CASSVLAGTYNEQFF. The DNA for the CDR3 is TGTGCCAGCAGCGTCCTAGCGGGAACCTACAATGAGCAGTTCTTC.